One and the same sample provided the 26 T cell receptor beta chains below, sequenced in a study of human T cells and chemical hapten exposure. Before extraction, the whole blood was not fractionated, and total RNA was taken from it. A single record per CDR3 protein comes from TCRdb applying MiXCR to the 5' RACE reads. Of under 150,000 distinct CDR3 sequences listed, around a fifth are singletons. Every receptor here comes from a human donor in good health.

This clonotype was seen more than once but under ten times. The CDR3 DNA reads as TGTGCCAGCAGTTTAAGATCAGACGGGGAAGAGACCCAGTACTTC. Translation gives CASSLRSDGEETQYF. J is TRBJ2-5 and V is TRBV27; a possible D gene is TRBD2 (5 bases). There are 15 residues in the CDR3. The V gene lost 2 bases and the J gene lost 3 bases, with 13 bases spanning the gap. CDR1 and CDR2 from the germline V gene are MNHEY and SMNVEV (reference sequence).

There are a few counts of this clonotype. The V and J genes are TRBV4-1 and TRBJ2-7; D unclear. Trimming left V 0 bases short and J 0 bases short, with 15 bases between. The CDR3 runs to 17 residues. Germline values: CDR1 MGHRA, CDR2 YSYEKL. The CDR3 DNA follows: TGCGCCAGCAGCCAAGATCTTCCCGGCACGAACTCCTACGAGCAGTACTTC. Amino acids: CASSQDLPGTNSYEQYF.

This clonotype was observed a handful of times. For the CDR3, the DNA is TGTGCCAGCAGTGCCCGGGACAGGGCGCTTTTGGGGTCTGGGGCCAACGTCCTGACTTTC. It codes for CASSARDRALLGSGANVLTF. The chain is built from TRBV2 and TRBJ2-6; 9 nucleotides match TRBD1. The germline gives CDR1 SNHLY, CDR2 FYNNEI. This CDR3 has 20 amino acids. V lost 4 bases and J lost 1; bases outside the gene matches: 14.

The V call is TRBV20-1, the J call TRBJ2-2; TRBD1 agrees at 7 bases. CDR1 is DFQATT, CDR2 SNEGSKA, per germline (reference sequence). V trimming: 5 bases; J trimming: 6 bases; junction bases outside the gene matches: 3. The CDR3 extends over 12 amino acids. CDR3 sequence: CSARQGSGELFF. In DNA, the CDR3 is TGCAGTGCTCGACAGGGTTCCGGGGAGCTGTTTTTT.

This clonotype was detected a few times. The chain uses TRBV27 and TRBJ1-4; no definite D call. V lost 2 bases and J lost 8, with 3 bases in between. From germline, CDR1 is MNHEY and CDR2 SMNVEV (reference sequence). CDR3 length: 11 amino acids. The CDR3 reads CASSLEEKLFF. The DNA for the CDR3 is TGTGCCAGCAGTTTAGAAGAAAAACTGTTTTTT.

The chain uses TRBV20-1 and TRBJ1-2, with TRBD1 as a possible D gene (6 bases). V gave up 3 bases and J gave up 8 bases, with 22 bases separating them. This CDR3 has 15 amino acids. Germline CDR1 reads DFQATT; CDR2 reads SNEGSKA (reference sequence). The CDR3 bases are TGCAGTGCTAGGGATCAGGGGCTTCCCCTCGGCGGCTACACCTTC. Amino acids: CSARDQGLPLGGYTF.

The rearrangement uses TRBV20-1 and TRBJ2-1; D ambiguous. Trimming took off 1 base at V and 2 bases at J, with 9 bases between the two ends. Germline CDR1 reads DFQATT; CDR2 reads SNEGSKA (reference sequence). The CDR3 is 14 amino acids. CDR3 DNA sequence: TGCAGTGCTAGAGTTAGGCTGGCCTACAATGAGCAGTTCTTC. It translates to CSARVRLAYNEQFF.

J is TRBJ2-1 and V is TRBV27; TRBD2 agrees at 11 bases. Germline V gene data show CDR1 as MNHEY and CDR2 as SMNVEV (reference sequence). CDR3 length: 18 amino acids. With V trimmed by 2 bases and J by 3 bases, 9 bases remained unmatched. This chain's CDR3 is CASSLRPTSGTYYNEQFF. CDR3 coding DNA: TGTGCCAGCAGTTTAAGACCGACTAGCGGGACCTACTACAATGAGCAGTTCTTC.

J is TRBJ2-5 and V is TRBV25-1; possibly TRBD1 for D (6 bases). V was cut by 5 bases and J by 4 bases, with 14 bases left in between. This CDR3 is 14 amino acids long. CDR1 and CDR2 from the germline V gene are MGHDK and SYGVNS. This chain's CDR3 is CASSWHRAGETQYF. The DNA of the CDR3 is TGTGCCAGCAGTTGGCACAGGGCAGGAGAGACCCAGTACTTC.

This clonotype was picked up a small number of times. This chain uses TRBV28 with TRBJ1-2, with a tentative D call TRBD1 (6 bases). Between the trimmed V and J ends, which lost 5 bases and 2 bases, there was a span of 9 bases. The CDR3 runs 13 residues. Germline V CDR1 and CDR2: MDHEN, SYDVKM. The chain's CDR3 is CASSRDINYGYTF. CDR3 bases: TGTGCCAGCAGTCGGGACATCAACTATGGCTACACCTTC.

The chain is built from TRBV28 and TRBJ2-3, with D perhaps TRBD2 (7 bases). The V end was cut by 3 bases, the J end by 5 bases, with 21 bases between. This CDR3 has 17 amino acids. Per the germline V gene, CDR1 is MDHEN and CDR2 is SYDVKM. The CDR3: CASSFGGASVQLDTQYF. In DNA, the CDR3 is TGTGCCAGCAGTTTTGGGGGGGCCAGCGTACAATTAGATACGCAGTATTTT. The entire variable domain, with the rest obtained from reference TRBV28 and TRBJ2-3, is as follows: DVKVTQSSRYLVKRTGEKVFLECVQDMDHENMFWYRQDPGLGLRLIYFSYDVKMKEKGDIPEGYSVSREKKERFSLILESASTNQTSMYLCASSFGGASVQLDTQYFGPGTRLTVL.

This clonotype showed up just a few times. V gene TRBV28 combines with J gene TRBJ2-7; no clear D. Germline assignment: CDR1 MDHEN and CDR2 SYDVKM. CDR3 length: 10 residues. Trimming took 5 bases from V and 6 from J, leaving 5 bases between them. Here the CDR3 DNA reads TGTGCCAGCAGTATCGGCGAGCAGTACTTC. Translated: CASSIGEQYF. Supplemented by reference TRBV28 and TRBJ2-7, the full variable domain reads DVKVTQSSRYLVKRTGEKVFLECVQDMDHENMFWYRQDPGLGLRLIYFSYDVKMKEKGDIPEGYSVSREKKERFSLILESASTNQTSMYLCASSIGEQYFGPGTRLTVT.

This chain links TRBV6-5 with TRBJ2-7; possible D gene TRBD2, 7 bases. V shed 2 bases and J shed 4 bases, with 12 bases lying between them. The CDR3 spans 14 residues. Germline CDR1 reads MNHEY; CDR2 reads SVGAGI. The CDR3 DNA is TGTGCCAGCAGTTACCGGGGGGCGGGATACGAGCAGTACTTC. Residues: CASSYRGAGYEQYF.

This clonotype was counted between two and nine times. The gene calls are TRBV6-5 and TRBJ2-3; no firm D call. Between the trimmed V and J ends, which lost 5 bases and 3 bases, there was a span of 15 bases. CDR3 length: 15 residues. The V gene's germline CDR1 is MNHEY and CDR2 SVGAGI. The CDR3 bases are TGTGCCAGCAGTGCCAATGTAGGGCGGACAGATACGCAGTATTTT. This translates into CASSANVGRTDTQYF.

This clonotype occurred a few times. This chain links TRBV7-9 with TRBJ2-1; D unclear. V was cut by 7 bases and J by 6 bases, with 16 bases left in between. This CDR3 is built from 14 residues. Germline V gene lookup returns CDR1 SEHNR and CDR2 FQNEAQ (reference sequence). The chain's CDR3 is CASTDLRGPNEQFF. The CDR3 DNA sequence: TGTGCCAGCACCGACCTCAGAGGTCCCAATGAGCAGTTCTTC.

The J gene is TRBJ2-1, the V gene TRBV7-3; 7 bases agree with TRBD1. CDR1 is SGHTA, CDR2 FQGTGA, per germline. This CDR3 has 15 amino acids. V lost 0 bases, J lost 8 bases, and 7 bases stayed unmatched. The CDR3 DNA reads TGTGCCAGCAGCTTAACCCGGGGACAGCAGGATGAGCAGTTCTTC. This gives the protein CASSLTRGQQDEQFF.

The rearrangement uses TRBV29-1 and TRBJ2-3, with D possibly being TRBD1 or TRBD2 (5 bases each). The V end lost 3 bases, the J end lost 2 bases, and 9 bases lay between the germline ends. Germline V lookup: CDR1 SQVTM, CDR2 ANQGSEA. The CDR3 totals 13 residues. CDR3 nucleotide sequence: TGCAGCGTTGATGAGGGGACCACAGATACGCAGTATTTT. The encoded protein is CSVDEGTTDTQYF.

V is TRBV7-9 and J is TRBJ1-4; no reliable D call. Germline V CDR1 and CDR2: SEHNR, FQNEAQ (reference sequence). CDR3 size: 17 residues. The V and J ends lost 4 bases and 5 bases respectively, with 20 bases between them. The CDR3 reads CASSWRSPGKWNEKLFF. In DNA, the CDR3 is TGTGCCAGCAGCTGGCGATCCCCCGGAAAATGGAATGAAAAACTGTTTTTT.

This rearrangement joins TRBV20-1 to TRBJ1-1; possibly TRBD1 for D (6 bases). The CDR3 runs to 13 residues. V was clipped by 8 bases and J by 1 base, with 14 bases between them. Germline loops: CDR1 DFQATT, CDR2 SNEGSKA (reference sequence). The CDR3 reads CSRFGQPNTEAFF. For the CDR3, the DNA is TGCAGTCGGTTTGGACAGCCGAACACTGAAGCTTTCTTT.

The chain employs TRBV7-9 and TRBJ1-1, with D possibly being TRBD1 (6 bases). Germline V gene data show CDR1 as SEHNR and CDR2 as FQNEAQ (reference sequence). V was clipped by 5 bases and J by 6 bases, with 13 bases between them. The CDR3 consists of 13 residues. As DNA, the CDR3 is TGTGCCAGCAGCCCCTTCGGGGGCTCTGAAGCTTTCTTT. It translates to CASSPFGGSEAFF. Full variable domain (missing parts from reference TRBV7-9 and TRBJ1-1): DTGVSQNPRHKITKRGQNVTFRCDPISEHNRLYWYRQTLGQGPEFLTYFQNEAQLEKSRLLSDRFSAERPKGSFSTLEIQRTEQGDSAMYLCASSPFGGSEAFFGQGTRLTVV.

CDR3: CASSFTPERPQHF. In DNA form, the CDR3 reads TGTGCCAGCAGCTTCACGCCTGAGCGTCCCCAGCATTTT. The V gene is TRBV7-8, the J gene TRBJ1-5; unclear D gene. The V gene's germline CDR1 is SGHVS and CDR2 FQNEAQ. CDR3 length: 13 amino acids. V lost 3 bases, J lost 10 bases, and 13 bases lay in between.

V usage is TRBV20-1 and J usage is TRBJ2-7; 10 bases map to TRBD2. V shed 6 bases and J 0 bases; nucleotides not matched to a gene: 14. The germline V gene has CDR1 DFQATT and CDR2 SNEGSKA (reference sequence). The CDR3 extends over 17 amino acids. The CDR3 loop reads CSAPGLAVRDSSYEQYF. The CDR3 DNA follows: TGCAGTGCCCCCGGACTAGCGGTCCGAGATAGCTCCTACGAGCAGTACTTC.

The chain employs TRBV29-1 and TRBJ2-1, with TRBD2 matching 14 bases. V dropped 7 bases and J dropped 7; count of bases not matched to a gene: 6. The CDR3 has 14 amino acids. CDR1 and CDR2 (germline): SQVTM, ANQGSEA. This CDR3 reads CSGSGLAGVNEQFF. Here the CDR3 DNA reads TGCAGCGGTTCGGGACTAGCGGGAGTAAATGAGCAGTTCTTC.

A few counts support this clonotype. CDR3 nucleotide sequence: TGTGCCAGCAGCCAAAGAATGTTGGGGCAGTACTTC. Translating gives CASSQRMLGQYF. The chain uses TRBV3-1 and TRBJ2-7, with no clear D. The germline V and J ends were trimmed by 2 bases and 9 bases, with 11 bases remaining between them. The CDR3 runs to 12 residues. The germline V gene encodes CDR1 LGHDT and CDR2 YNNKEL (reference sequence).

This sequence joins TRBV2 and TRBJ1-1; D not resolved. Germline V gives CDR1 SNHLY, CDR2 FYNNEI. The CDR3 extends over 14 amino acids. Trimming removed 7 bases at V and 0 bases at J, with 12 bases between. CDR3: CASKLGSMNTEAFF. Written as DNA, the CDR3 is TGTGCCAGCAAATTAGGGTCTATGAACACTGAAGCTTTCTTT.

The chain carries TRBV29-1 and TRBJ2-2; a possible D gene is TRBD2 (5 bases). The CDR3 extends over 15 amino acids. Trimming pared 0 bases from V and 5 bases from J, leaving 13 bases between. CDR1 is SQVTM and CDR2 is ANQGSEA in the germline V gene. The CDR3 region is CSVEDERTSTGELFF. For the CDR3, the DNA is TGCAGCGTTGAAGATGAAAGGACTTCAACCGGGGAGCTGTTTTTT.